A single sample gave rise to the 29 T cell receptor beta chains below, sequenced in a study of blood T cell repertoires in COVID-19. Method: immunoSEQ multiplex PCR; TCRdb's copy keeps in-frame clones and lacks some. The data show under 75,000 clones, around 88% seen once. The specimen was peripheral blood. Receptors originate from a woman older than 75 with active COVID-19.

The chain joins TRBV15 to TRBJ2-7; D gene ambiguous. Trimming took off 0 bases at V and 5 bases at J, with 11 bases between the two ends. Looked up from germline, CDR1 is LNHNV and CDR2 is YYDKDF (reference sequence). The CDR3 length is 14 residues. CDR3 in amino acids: CATSRDTQQDEQYF. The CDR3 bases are TGTGCCACCAGCAGAGATACCCAGCAGGACGAGCAGTACTTC.

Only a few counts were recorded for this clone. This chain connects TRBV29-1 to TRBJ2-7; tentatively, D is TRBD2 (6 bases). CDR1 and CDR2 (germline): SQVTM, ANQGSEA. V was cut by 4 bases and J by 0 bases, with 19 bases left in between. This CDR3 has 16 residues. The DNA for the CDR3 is TGCAGCGTTGTCCAACGGGGGATCAAAAGCTCCTACGAGCAGTACTTC. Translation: CSVVQRGIKSSYEQYF.

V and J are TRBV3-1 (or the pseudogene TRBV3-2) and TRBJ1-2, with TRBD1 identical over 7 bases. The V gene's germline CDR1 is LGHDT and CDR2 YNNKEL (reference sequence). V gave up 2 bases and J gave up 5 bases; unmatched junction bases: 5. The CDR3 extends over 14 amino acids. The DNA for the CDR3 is TGTGCCAGCAGCCAAAAACAGGGGTTGTATGGCTACACCTTC. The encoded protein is CASSQKQGLYGYTF.

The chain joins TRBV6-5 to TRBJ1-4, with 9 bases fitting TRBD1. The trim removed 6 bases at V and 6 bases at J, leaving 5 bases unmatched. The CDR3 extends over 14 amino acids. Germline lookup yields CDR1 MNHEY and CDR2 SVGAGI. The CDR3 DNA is TGTGCCAGCAGCACCACAGGGGGCTATGAAAAACTGTTTTTT. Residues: CASSTTGGYEKLFF.

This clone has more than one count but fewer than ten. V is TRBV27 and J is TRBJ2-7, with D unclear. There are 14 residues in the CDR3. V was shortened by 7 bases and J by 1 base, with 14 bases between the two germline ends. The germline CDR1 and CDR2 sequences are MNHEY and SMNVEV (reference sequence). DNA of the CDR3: TGTGCCAGCACACCCGCTGGCGGTTCCTACGAGCAGTACTTC. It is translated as CASTPAGGSYEQYF.

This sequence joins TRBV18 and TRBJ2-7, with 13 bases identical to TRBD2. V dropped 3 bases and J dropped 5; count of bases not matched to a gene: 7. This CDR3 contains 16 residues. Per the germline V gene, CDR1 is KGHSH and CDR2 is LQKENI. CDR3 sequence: CASSPSGLAGTDEQYF. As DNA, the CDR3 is TGTGCCAGCTCACCGTCGGGACTAGCGGGGACAGACGAGCAGTACTTC.

The CDR3 sequence: CARSVTGTSGYEQYF. The CDR3 DNA is TGTGCCAGAAGCGTCACCGGGACTAGCGGTTACGAGCAGTACTTC. The gene calls are TRBV5-3 and TRBJ2-7, with TRBD2 identical over 11 bases. TRBV5-3 is an ORF for which the function is uncertain. The length of the CDR3 is 15 residues. J gave up 4 bases and V 4 bases, and 7 bases lay outside the gene matches.

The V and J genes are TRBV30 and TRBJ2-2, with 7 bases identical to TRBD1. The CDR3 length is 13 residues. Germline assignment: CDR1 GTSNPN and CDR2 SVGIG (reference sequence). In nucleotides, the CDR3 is TGTGGGCTTGGGACAGATAACACCGGGGAGCTGTTTTTT. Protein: CGLGTDNTGELFF.

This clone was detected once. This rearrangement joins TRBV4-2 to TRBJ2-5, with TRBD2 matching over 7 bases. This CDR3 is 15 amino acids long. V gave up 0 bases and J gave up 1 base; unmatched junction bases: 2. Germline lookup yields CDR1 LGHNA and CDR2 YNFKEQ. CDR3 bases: TGTGCCAGCAGCCAAGATCCTAGCGGCCAAGAGACCCAGTACTTC. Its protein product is CASSQDPSGQETQYF.

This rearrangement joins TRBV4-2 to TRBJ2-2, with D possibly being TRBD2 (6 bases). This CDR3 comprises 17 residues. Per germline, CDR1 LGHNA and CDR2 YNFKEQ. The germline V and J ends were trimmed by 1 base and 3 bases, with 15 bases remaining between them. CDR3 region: CASSQVRTNYHTGELFF. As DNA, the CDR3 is TGTGCCAGCAGCCAAGTAAGGACTAACTATCACACCGGGGAGCTGTTTTTT.

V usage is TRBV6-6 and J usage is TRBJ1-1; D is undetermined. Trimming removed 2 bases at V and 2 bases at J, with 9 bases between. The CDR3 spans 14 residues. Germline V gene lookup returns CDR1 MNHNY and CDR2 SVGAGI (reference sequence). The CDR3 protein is CASSYMEANTEAFF. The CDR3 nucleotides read TGTGCCAGCAGTTACATGGAGGCAAACACTGAAGCTTTCTTT.

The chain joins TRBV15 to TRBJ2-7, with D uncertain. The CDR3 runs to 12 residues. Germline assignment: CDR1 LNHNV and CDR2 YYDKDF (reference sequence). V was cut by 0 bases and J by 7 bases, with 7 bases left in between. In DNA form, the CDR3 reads TGTGCCACCAGCAGAGAGATGAGGGAGCAGTACTTC. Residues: CATSREMREQYF.

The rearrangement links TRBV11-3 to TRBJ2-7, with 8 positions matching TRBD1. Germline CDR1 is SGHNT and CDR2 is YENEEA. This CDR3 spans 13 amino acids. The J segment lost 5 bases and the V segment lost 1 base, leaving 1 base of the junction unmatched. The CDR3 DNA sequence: TGTGCCAGCAGCTTAGGGACAGGGCACGAGCAGTACTTC. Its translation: CASSLGTGHEQYF.

The CDR3 DNA sequence: TGCAGTGCTAGTCTAGCGGGACAAAGCACAGATACGCAGTATTTT. Translated, it gives CSASLAGQSTDTQYF. The V call is TRBV20-1, the J call TRBJ2-3; 9 bases fit TRBD2. The V gene end was trimmed by 3 bases and the J gene end by 0 bases; junction bases not matched to a gene: 4. The CDR3 loop spans 15 amino acids. Germline V gives CDR1 DFQATT, CDR2 SNEGSKA (reference sequence).

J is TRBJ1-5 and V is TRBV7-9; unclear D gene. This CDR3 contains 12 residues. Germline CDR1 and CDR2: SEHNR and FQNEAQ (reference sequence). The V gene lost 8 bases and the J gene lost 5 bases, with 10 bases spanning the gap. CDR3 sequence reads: CASCAQDQPQHF. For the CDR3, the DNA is TGTGCCAGCTGCGCTCAGGATCAGCCCCAGCATTTT.

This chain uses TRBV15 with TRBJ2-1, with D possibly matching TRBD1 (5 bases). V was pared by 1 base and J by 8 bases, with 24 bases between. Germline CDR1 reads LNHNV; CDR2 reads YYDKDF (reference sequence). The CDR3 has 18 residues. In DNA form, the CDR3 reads TGTGCCACCAGCAGAGGACCGCTCCGGTGGGGCCGAGAAGATGAGCAGTTCTTC. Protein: CATSRGPLRWGREDEQFF.

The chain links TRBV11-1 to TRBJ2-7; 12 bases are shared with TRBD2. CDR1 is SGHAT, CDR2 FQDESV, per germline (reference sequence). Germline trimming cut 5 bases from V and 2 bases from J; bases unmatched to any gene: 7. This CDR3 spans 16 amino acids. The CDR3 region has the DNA TGTGCCAGCAGCCCCACCGCTAGCGGGGGGGCCTACGAGCAGTACTTC. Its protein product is CASSPTASGGAYEQYF.

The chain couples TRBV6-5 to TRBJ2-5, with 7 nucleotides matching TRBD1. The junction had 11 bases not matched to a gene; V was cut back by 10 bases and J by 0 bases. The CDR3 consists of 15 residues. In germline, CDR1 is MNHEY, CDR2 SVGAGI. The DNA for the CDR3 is TGTGCCAACGGGAAGGGGGCAGGGTACCAAGAGACCCAGTACTTC. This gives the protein CANGKGAGYQETQYF.

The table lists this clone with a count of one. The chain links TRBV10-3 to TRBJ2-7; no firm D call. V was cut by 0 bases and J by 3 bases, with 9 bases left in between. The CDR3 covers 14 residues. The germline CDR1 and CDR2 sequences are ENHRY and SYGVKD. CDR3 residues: CAISESPSDYEQYF. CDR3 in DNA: TGTGCCATCAGTGAGTCCCCCAGTGACTACGAGCAGTACTTC.

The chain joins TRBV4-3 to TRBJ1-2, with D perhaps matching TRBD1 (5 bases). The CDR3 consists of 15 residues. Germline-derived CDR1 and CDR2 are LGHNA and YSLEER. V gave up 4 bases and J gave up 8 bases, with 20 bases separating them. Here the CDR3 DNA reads TGCGCCAGCAGCCCCTCGCCCCGGGCAGGGCGCGGCTACACCTTC. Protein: CASSPSPRAGRGYTF.

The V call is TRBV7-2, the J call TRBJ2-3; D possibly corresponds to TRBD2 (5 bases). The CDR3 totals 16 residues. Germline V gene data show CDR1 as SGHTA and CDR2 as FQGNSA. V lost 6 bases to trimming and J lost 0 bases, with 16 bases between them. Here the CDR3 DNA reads TGTGCCAGCAGTTCTCGGATGGGCGGGAGCACAGATACGCAGTATTTT. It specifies CASSSRMGGSTDTQYF.

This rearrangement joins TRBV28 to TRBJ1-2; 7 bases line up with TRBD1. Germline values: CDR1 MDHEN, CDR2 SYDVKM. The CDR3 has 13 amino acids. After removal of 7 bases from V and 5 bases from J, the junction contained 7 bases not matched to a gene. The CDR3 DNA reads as TGTGCCAGCAACCCCGACAGGGCGTATGGCTACACCTTC. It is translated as CASNPDRAYGYTF.

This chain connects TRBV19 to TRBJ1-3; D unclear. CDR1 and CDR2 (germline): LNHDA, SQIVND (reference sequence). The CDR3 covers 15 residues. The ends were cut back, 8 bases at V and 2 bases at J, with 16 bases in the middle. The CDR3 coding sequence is TGTGCCAGTTCCCAATTCTCTCGGGCTGGAAACACCATATATTTT. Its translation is CASSQFSRAGNTIYF. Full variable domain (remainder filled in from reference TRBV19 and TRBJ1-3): DGGITQSPKYLFRKEGQNVTLSCEQNLNHDAMYWYRQDPGQGLRLIYYSQIVNDFQKGDIAEGYSVSREKKESFPLTVTSAQKNPTAFYLCASSQFSRAGNTIYFGEGSWLTVV.

The CDR3 here is CASSSDTARETQYF. Written as DNA, the CDR3 is TGCGCCAGCAGCTCGGACACCGCCAGGGAGACCCAGTACTTC. The chain links TRBV5-1 to TRBJ2-5, with TRBD1 as a possible D gene (5 bases). Trimming stripped 3 bases from V and 5 bases from J, with 14 bases between. This CDR3 region has 14 residues. Per germline, CDR1 SGHRS and CDR2 YFSETQ.

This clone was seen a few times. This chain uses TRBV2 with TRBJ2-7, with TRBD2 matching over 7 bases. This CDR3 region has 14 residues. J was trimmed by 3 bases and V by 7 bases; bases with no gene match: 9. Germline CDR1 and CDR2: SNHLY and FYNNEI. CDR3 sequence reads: CASNGREGNYEQYF. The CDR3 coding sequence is TGTGCCAGCAACGGCAGGGAGGGGAACTACGAGCAGTACTTC.

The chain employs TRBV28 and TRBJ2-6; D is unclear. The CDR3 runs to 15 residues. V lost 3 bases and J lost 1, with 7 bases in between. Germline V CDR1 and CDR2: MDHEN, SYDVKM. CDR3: CASSFRGSGANVLTF. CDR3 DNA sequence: TGTGCCAGCAGTTTTAGAGGTTCTGGGGCCAACGTCCTGACTTTC.

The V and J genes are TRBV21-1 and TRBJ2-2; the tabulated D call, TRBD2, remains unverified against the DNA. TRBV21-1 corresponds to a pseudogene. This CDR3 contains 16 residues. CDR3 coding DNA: TGTGCCAGCAGCAAAGGGACGGGGGGAAGCACCGGGGAGCTGTTTTTT. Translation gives CASSKGTGGSTGELFF.

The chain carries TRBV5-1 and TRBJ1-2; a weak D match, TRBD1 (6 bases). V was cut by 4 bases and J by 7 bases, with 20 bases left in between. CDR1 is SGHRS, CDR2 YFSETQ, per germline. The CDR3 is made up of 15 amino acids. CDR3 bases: TGCGCCAGCAGCGGGTCGGGACACCCCAGGGGTGGCTACACCTTC. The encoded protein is CASSGSGHPRGGYTF. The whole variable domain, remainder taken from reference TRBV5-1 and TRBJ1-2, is KAGVTQTPRYLIKTRGQQVTLSCSPISGHRSVSWYQQTPGQGLQFLFEYFSETQRNKGNFPGRFSGRQFSNSRSEMNVSTLELGDSALYLCASSGSGHPRGGYTFGSGTRLTVV.

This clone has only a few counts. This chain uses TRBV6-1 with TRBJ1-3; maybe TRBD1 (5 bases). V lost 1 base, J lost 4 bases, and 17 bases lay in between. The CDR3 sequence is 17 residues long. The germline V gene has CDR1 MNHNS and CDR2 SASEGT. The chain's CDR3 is CASSEEWGGTGGNTIYF. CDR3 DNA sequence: TGTGCCAGCAGTGAAGAGTGGGGGGGGACTGGCGGAAACACCATATATTTT.